This T cell receptor beta chain was observed in a study of blood T cell repertoires in COVID-19. Authors' analysis steps: Amplification of reference gene primers was used by the study to estimate nucleated cell counts. Libraries were prepared by immunoSEQ multiplex PCR; TCRdb keeps only in-frame clonotypes and omits some of them. Clone size and the V and J calls come from that table; the DNA yielded D and trimming. The sample holds a few hundred thousand clones; roughly 91% are singletons and the top ten take approximately 12%. The CDR3 has 10 residues. Per the germline V gene, CDR1 is DFQATT and CDR2 is SNEGSKA (reference sequence). Trimming removed 4 bases from V and 2 bases from J, with 3 bases in between. Seattle cases were enrolled at active infection and followed longitudinally.

The sample comprised peripheral blood. The V gene is TRBV20-1, the J gene TRBJ2-7; D gene unclear. This sequence was found in a woman in her 30s with COVID-19, enrolled during active disease. The CDR3: CSAITYEQYF. CDR3 bases: TGCAGTGCTATAACCTACGAGCAGTACTTC.